These T cell receptor beta chains were read from a single sample in a study of OX40 agonist ivuxolimab in advanced cancers. The repertoire was sequenced with immunoSEQ multiplex PCR; TCRdb's copy has only in-frame clones and lacks some. Altogether some 70,000 clones are present, roughly 85% being singletons, with the ten largest covering 0.75%. The sequencing here drew on CD4+ or CD8+ T cells sorted from blood, taken in a trial of the OX40 agonist ivuxolimab. The receptor set was obtained from an adult with an advanced solid tumor such as melanoma, head and neck, liver or kidney cancer. Each CDR3 is given with its conserved first and last residue. The D gene is left open where the match is weak. Not all rows give a size; the values are once, few, many and, for expanded clones, a class.

v_call,clone_size,d_call,j_call,cdr3_nt,cdr3_aa
TRBV10-2,-,-,TRBJ2-7,TGCGCCAGCAGTGTCAGTTCCTACGAGCAGTACTTC,CASSVSSYEQYF
TRBV5-1,-,-,TRBJ2-7,TGCGCCAGCAGCTTGGCCGGGACTGCAACCTACGAGCAGTACTTC,CASSLAGTATYEQYF
TRBV19,-,TRBD1,TRBJ1-1,TGTGCCACCTCGGTGGTGGACAGGGGGAACACTGAAGCTTTCTTT,CATSVVDRGNTEAFF
TRBV30,-,-,TRBJ2-5,TGTGCCTGGAGTTCCCGTGGAGGGTACCAAGAGACCCAGTACTTC,CAWSSRGGYQETQYF
TRBV2,-,-,TRBJ1-1,TGTGCCAGCAGGCCTACAGGGCCTTCTGAAGCTTTCTTT,CASRPTGPSEAFF
TRBV2,-,-,TRBJ1-4,TGTGCCAGCAGTGTAAACAGGGCTAATGAAAAACTGTTTTTT,CASSVNRANEKLFF
TRBV28,-,-,TRBJ2-1,TGTGCCAGCAGTTCCCCTCGGGGGGCTAAGGTCGAGGGTTTCTTC,CASSSPRGAKVEGFF
TRBV7-2,once,-,TRBJ1-1,TGTGCCAGCAGCTTATCCGGGTTGCTGACTGAAGCTTTCTTT,CASSLSGLLTEAFF
TRBV2,-,TRBD2,TRBJ2-5,TGTGCCAGCAAAGCAGACTGGACTAGCGGGAAGGAGACCCAGTACTTC,CASKADWTSGKETQYF
TRBV9,-,TRBD1,TRBJ2-6,TGTGCCAGCAGCCCTGGGACAGGGGGGGACTCTGGGGCCAACGTCCTGACTTTC,CASSPGTGGDSGANVLTF
TRBV7-6,-,-,TRBJ2-1,TGTGCCAGCAGCTTAAGATCGGACAATGAGCAGTTCTTC,CASSLRSDNEQFF
TRBV5-5,-,TRBD1,TRBJ2-2,TGTGCCAGCAACGAGGGACAGGGGTACACCGGGGAGCTGTTTTTT,CASNEGQGYTGELFF
TRBV4-3,-,TRBD1,TRBJ2-3,TGCGCCAGCAGCCAAGATGGGCAGGGGGTGACAGATACGCAGTATTTT,CASSQDGQGVTDTQYF
TRBV18,-,-,TRBJ1-1,TGTGCCAGCTCACCCACGACAGGTCCTTTTGAAGCTTTCTTT,CASSPTTGPFEAFF
TRBV7-2,once,-,TRBJ1-2,TGTGCCAGCAGCCTGCCCCAGGACTTATTCGTCTATGGCTACACCTTC,CASSLPQDLFVYGYTF
TRBV5-6,-,-,TRBJ2-2,TGTGCCAGCAGCTTTGGGAGCACCGGGGAGCTGTTTTTT,CASSFGSTGELFF
TRBV5-1,-,TRBD1,TRBJ1-3,TGCGCCAGCAGCTCCTCCGGACAGGGAACAGGAAACACCATATATTTT,CASSSSGQGTGNTIYF
TRBV30,-,-,TRBJ1-6,TGTGCCTGGAGTGCAACCGGGACCAATTCACCCCTCCACTTT,CAWSATGTNSPLHF
TRBV19,-,-,TRBJ1-2,TGTGCCAGCCAGGAATACTATGGCTACACCTTC,CASQEYYGYTF
TRBV4-3,-,-,TRBJ2-5,TGCGCCAGCAGCCAAGGTGGTTCGGCGGGGGCACCCCAAGAGACCCAGTACTTC,CASSQGGSAGAPQETQYF
TRBV5-1,-,TRBD1,TRBJ2-7,TGCGCCAGCCATGACAGGGAAGCTTTTGAGCAGTACTTC,CASHDREAFEQYF
TRBV4-2,-,TRBD2,TRBJ2-5,TGTGCCAGCAGCCAATTCCAAGGGGCTAGCGGCCCTCAAGAGACCCAGTACTTC,CASSQFQGASGPQETQYF
TRBV7-2,-,TRBD2,TRBJ2-5,TGTGCCAGCAGCTTAGCCGGGAGGGCCGGGGAGACCCAGTACTTC,CASSLAGRAGETQYF
TRBV6-5,-,TRBD1,TRBJ1-2,TGTGCCAGCAGCCCGCGACAGGGAAGTCGTCGTGACACCTTC,CASSPRQGSRRDTF
TRBV11-2,-,TRBD1,TRBJ2-7,TGTGCCAGCAGCAAAACCGGGACAGGGCCCGAGCAGTACTTC,CASSKTGTGPEQYF
TRBV7-3,-,-,TRBJ2-7,TGTGCCAGCAGCTTAACGGCCGACAGAGAATACGAGCAGTACTTC,CASSLTADREYEQYF
TRBV7-7,-,-,TRBJ1-3,TGTGCTAGCAGCTTGTCCCGCTCTGGAAACACCATATATTTT,CASSLSRSGNTIYF
TRBV7-2,-,-,TRBJ2-7,TGTGCCAGCAGCTTAATAGGCCGAGGGGACTACGAGCAGTACTTC,CASSLIGRGDYEQYF
TRBV18,-,-,TRBJ2-2,TGTGCCAGCTCACCCCAGACCGGGGAGCTGTTTTTT,CASSPQTGELFF
TRBV6-5,-,-,TRBJ1-5,TGTGCCAGCAGCCTAGACGGTAGCAATCAGCCCCAGCATTTT,CASSLDGSNQPQHF
TRBV7-2,-,-,TRBJ2-2,TGTGCCAGCACCTACAGTCTGTCAGGAAATATCGGGGAGCTGTTTTTT,CASTYSLSGNIGELFF
TRBV7-8,-,-,TRBJ1-1,TGTGCCAGCAGCAACTTCGGTACTGAAGCTTTCTTT,CASSNFGTEAFF
TRBV5-4,once,TRBD1,TRBJ1-1,TGTGCCAGCAGCCAGGGGGTGACCACTGAAGCTTTCTTT,CASSQGVTTEAFF
TRBV5-6,-,TRBD2,TRBJ2-2,TGTGCCAGCAGCCGGCCTAGCGGGAGGAACACCGGGGAGCTGTTTTTT,CASSRPSGRNTGELFF
TRBV30,few,-,TRBJ1-2,TGTGCCTGGGGCCGCCCATTGACAGCTAACTATGGCTACACCTTC,CAWGRPLTANYGYTF
TRBV5-1,-,-,TRBJ1-3,TGCGCCAGCGCGGGGACGGGAAACACCATATATTTT,CASAGTGNTIYF
TRBV9,few,-,TRBJ2-5,TGTGCCAGCAGCAGGGATGCGTCCTTTCAAGAGACCCAGTACTTC,CASSRDASFQETQYF
TRBV5-6,-,TRBD2,TRBJ2-3,TGTGCCAGCAGTTTAGCGGGAGGCCGGGATACGCAGTATTTT,CASSLAGGRDTQYF
TRBV5-4,once,-,TRBJ1-2,TGTGCCAGCAGCTTGGGGGTCATGGCAGGAGGCTACACCTTC,CASSLGVMAGGYTF
TRBV19,-,TRBD1,TRBJ2-3,TGTGCCAGTAGGCTGACAGGGGACACAGATACGCAGTATTTT,CASRLTGDTDTQYF
TRBV6-6,-,-,TRBJ1-5,TGTGCCAGCAGCTCCCGGCAGCCAGAAAGCCAGCCCCAGCATTTT,CASSSRQPESQPQHF
TRBV6-1,-,-,TRBJ2-7,TGTGCCAGCACCGAGCGCGTAGAATACGAGCAGTACTTC,CASTERVEYEQYF
TRBV25-1,once,-,TRBJ2-5,TGTGCCAGCCAAGACATTAGCCTATCCTTCTCTCAAGAGACCCAGTACTTC,CASQDISLSFSQETQYF
TRBV30,-,-,TRBJ1-1,TGTGCCTGGAGTCGATTCCGCGGCAGGGAAAAAGCTGGGACTGAAGCTTTCTTT,CAWSRFRGREKAGTEAFF
TRBV7-9,-,-,TRBJ1-1,TGTGCCAGCAGCTTAGTTTCGGGGGCGGCCACTGAAGCTTTCTTT,CASSLVSGAATEAFF
TRBV6-1,-,-,TRBJ2-4,TGTGCCAGCAGTGAAAGTAGTTATAACATTCAGTACTTC,CASSESSYNIQYF
TRBV7-9,-,-,TRBJ2-7,TGTGCCAGCAGCCCCTACCGGGACGGGTACTACGAGCAGTACTTC,CASSPYRDGYYEQYF
TRBV4-1,many,TRBD2,TRBJ2-1,TGCGCCAGCAGCCAAGGGCTAGCGGGGGCAAATGAGCAGTTCTTC,CASSQGLAGANEQFF
TRBV30,-,-,TRBJ1-4,TGTGCCTGGAGTGTACCGAGTGGGTTTAATGAAAAACTGTTTTTT,CAWSVPSGFNEKLFF
TRBV7-2,-,-,TRBJ2-5,TGTGCCAGCAGCTCACAGGGTCGGGAGACCCAGTACTTC,CASSSQGRETQYF
TRBV4-1,-,-,TRBJ2-6,TGCGCCAGCAGCCAAGAGAGGTATGGGGCCAACGTCCTGACTTTC,CASSQERYGANVLTF
TRBV14,-,TRBD1,TRBJ2-7,TGTGCCAGCAGCCCCTCTCCGGGACAGGGGGACGAGCAGTACTTC,CASSPSPGQGDEQYF
TRBV5-8,-,-,TRBJ2-3,TGTGCCAGCAGCTTGGAGGTAGGGCCGACAGATACGCAGTATTTT,CASSLEVGPTDTQYF
TRBV4-3,-,-,TRBJ1-5,TGCGCCAGCAGCCAAGATCCCGGGACAAGTCTGCCCCAGCATTTT,CASSQDPGTSLPQHF